The 21 T cell receptor beta chains reported below all come from one sample, sequenced in a study of control samples from healthy donors and cancer patients. Clones were read by immunoSEQ multiplex PCR, and TCRdb kept only the in-frame ones, dropping some. The sample includes some 78,000 clones, about 89% seen only once; the top ten take less than 9%. Specimen: blood. Every receptor here comes from an older woman in good health.

V gene TRBV12-5 combines with J gene TRBJ2-3; D call uncertain. V lost 2 bases and J 5 bases, leaving 8 bases between the germline ends. The CDR3 length is 13 residues. CDR1 and CDR2 (germline): LGHNT, FRNRAP. In DNA, the CDR3 is TGTGCTAGTGGTTTGACTCGAAAAGATACGCAGTATTTT. Translated: CASGLTRKDTQYF.

The chain is built from TRBV29-1 and TRBJ1-4, with 7 nucleotides matching TRBD1. Germline V gives CDR1 SQVTM, CDR2 ANQGSEA. This CDR3 contains 13 residues. V was pared by 6 bases and J by 7 bases, with 8 bases of the junction left unmatched. The DNA of the CDR3 is TGCAGCGTACTCCAGGGGGGTAGTGAAAAACTGTTTTTT. Translated: CSVLQGGSEKLFF.

V usage is TRBV15 and J usage is TRBJ1-6; D is undetermined. Trimming took 8 bases from V and 6 from J, leaving 14 bases between them. The germline V gene has CDR1 LNHNV and CDR2 YYDKDF (reference sequence). The CDR3 runs 14 residues. CDR3 region: CATGRTHLNSPLHF. As DNA, the CDR3 is TGTGCCACCGGGCGGACGCACCTTAATTCACCCCTCCACTTT.

The rearrangement uses TRBV2 and TRBJ2-2; perhaps TRBD2 as D (5 bases). The CDR3 sequence is 12 residues long. V lost 6 bases to trimming and J lost 6 bases, with 8 bases between them. CDR1 is SNHLY, CDR2 FYNNEI, per germline. The CDR3 bases are TGTGCCAGCAGAGGAGGCGCCGGGGAGCTGTTTTTT. It is translated as CASRGGAGELFF.

This clone was seen only once. The chain links TRBV4-1 to TRBJ2-5; 8 bases are shared with TRBD2. CDR3 length equals 17 residues. Germline CDR1 reads MGHRA; CDR2 reads YSYEKL. With V trimmed by 1 base and J by 5 bases, 12 bases remained unmatched. CDR3 sequence: CASSQGAAAGELETQYF. The CDR3 DNA reads as TGCGCCAGCAGCCAAGGTGCGGCAGCGGGGGAGCTGGAGACCCAGTACTTC.

This clone occurred a few times. The chain couples TRBV5-1 to TRBJ2-5; 8 bases align to TRBD2. Unmatched junction bases numbered 7, after V lost 2 bases and J lost 4 bases. The CDR3 totals 15 residues. Germline values: CDR1 SGHRS, CDR2 YFSETQ. Here the CDR3 reads CASSLFAGGGETQYF. In DNA, the CDR3 is TGCGCCAGCAGCTTATTCGCGGGAGGTGGAGAGACCCAGTACTTC. Based on the CDR3 plus reference TRBV5-1 and TRBJ2-5, the full variable domain is KAGVTQTPRYLIKTRGQQVTLSCSPISGHRSVSWYQQTPGQGLQFLFEYFSETQRNKGNFPGRFSGRQFSNSRSEMNVSTLELGDSALYLCASSLFAGGGETQYFGPGTRLLVL.

The rearrangement uses TRBV29-1 and TRBJ1-1; D call uncertain. CDR1 SQVTM and CDR2 ANQGSEA come from the germline V gene. This CDR3 has 13 residues. Trimming pared 3 bases from V and 7 bases from J, leaving 15 bases between. As DNA, the CDR3 is TGCAGCGTTGATCCCCAGGAGAGAGATGAAGCTTTCTTT. Protein product: CSVDPQERDEAFF.

This rearrangement joins TRBV7-2 to TRBJ2-7; the D gene is possibly TRBD2 (6 bases). The CDR3 sequence is 14 residues long. V was clipped by 5 bases and J by 6 bases, with 17 bases between them. Germline V gene lookup returns CDR1 SGHTA and CDR2 FQGNSA. The chain's CDR3 is CASSPRDLDAEQYF. The CDR3 DNA reads as TGTGCCAGCAGCCCCCGGGACTTGGACGCCGAGCAGTACTTC.

The chain uses TRBV5-1 and TRBJ1-3; D uncertain. The CDR3 is 14 residues long. V was clipped by 4 bases and J by 1 base, with 9 bases between them. Germline V gene sequence: CDR1 SGHRS, CDR2 YFSETQ. CDR3 in DNA: TGCGCCAGCAGCCCAGACCGATCTGGAAACACCATATATTTT. Its translation: CASSPDRSGNTIYF.

The chain employs TRBV11-2 and TRBJ2-7; D gene uncertain. CDR1 is SGHAT and CDR2 is FQNNGV in the germline V gene. V lost 5 bases, J lost 0 bases, and 14 bases lay in between. CDR3 length: 15 residues. As DNA, the CDR3 is TGTGCCAGCAGCCCTCGGACGCGAAGCTCCTACGAGCAGTACTTC. As protein: CASSPRTRSSYEQYF.

The rearrangement uses TRBV7-2 and TRBJ2-2; tentatively, D is TRBD2 (5 bases). The germline V gene has CDR1 SGHTA and CDR2 FQGNSA. V lost 0 bases, J lost 1 base, and 15 bases lay in between. This CDR3 region has 18 residues. The CDR3 region has the DNA TGTGCCAGCAGCTTAGCGCGTTTCAAACGGGGGAACACCGGGGAGCTGTTTTTT. Amino acids: CASSLARFKRGNTGELFF.

As concerns this clone: One junction end disagrees with the germline gene, perhaps due to a read error. This chain connects TRBV19 to TRBJ2-2; D is uncertain. The CDR3 is 12 residues long. Germline V gene data show CDR1 as LNHDA and CDR2 as SQIVND (reference sequence). The DNA of the CDR3 is TGTGCCAGTGGTATGAACACCGGGGAGCTGTTTTTT. Protein: CASGMNTGELFF.

This clone was seen a few times. The chain uses TRBV5-4 and TRBJ2-3; no firm D call. Trimming removed 1 base from V and 3 bases from J, with 0 bases in between. The CDR3 has 11 residues. Germline CDR1 SGHNT, CDR2 YYREEE (reference sequence). The CDR3 spells CASSLTDTQYF. CDR3 nucleotides: TGTGCCAGCAGCTTGACAGATACGCAGTATTTT.

This rearrangement joins TRBV12-5 to TRBJ1-3; TRBD1 is a possible D gene (5 bases). Germline CDR1 is LGHNT and CDR2 is FRNRAP. The CDR3 consists of 16 residues. The V end was cut by 0 bases, the J end by 0 bases, with 9 bases between. The CDR3 is CASGLVWDGSGNTIYF. CDR3 nucleotide sequence: TGTGCTAGTGGTTTGGTATGGGACGGCTCTGGAAACACCATATATTTT.

J is TRBJ1-1 and V is TRBV5-1; D is unclear. This CDR3 has 13 residues. V shed 0 bases and J shed 4 bases, with 7 bases lying between them. Looked up from germline, CDR1 is SGHRS and CDR2 is YFSETQ. The chain's CDR3 is CASSLGGVTEAFF. Here the CDR3 DNA reads TGCGCCAGCAGCTTGGGGGGAGTCACTGAAGCTTTCTTT.

J is TRBJ2-2 and V is TRBV11-3; no reliable D call. There are 14 residues in the CDR3. V was cut by 1 base and J by 8 bases, with 11 bases left in between. Germline CDR1 reads SGHNT; CDR2 reads YENEEA. The CDR3 DNA follows: TGTGCCAGCAGCTTAGGGGCGTCCGAAGGGGAGCTGTTTTTT. This encodes CASSLGASEGELFF.

V usage is TRBV7-2 and J usage is TRBJ1-2; D perhaps matches TRBD1 (6 bases). The germline V and J ends were trimmed by 5 bases and 8 bases, with 24 bases remaining between them. The germline gives CDR1 SGHTA, CDR2 FQGNSA. The CDR3 consists of 16 residues. The CDR3 loop reads CASSPGDTRTWEGYTF. DNA for the CDR3: TGTGCCAGCAGCCCAGGGGACACTCGTACCTGGGAAGGCTACACCTTC.

The V and J genes are TRBV10-3 and TRBJ2-7; D is possibly TRBD2 (5 bases). Germline CDR1 reads ENHRY; CDR2 reads SYGVKD. The CDR3 is made up of 12 amino acids. V dropped 4 bases and J dropped 7 bases, with 11 bases sitting between them. The CDR3 region is CAISGTSGEQYF. CDR3 sequence (DNA): TGTGCCATCAGTGGCACCTCGGGGGAGCAGTACTTC.

The rearrangement links TRBV6-6 to TRBJ1-6, with D unresolved. Trimming took off 6 bases at V and 0 bases at J, with 12 bases between the two ends. Germline V gene sequence: CDR1 MNHNY, CDR2 SVGAGI (reference sequence). The CDR3 consists of 16 residues. The chain's CDR3 is CASSPRDISYNSPLHF. In DNA, the CDR3 is TGTGCCAGCAGCCCGAGAGACATCTCCTATAATTCACCCCTCCACTTT.

The chain has TRBV27 and TRBJ1-5, with D possibly TRBD1 on 6 matching bases. V was cut by 5 bases and J by 4 bases, with 15 bases left in between. CDR3 length: 15 amino acids. Germline lookup yields CDR1 MNHEY and CDR2 SMNVEV (reference sequence). In nucleotides, the CDR3 is TGTGCCAGCAGTCCCCACCCGGGGGCGAATCAGCCCCAGCATTTT. Encoded protein: CASSPHPGANQPQHF.

The rearrangement links TRBV24-1 to TRBJ2-7; possible D gene TRBD2, 5 bases. V was clipped by 0 bases and J by 0 bases, with 14 bases between them. The CDR3 consists of 17 residues. CDR1 is KGHDR and CDR2 is SFDVKD in the germline V gene. CDR3 nucleotides: TGTGCCACCAGTGATTTGCTGGGGAGTGATCCCTCCTACGAGCAGTACTTC. It is translated as CATSDLLGSDPSYEQYF.